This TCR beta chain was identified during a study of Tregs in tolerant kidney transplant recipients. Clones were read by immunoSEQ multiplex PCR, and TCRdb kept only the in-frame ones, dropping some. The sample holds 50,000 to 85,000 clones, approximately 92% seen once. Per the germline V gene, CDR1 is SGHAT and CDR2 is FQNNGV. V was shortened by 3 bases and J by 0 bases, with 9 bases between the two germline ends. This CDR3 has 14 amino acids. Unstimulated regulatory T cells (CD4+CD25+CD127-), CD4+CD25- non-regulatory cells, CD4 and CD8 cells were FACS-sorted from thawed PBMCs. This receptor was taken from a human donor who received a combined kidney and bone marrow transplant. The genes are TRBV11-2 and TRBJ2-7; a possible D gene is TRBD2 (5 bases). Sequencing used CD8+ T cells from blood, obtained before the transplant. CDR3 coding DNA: TGTGCCAGCAGCTTTGGGAGTACCTCCTACGAGCAGTACTTC. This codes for CASSFGSTSYEQYF.